These T cell receptor beta chains were read from a single sample in a study of blood T cells in healthy people across ages. TCRdb analysed the 5' RACE reads with MiXCR anew, one entry per CDR3 protein. The sample carries about 1 million distinct CDR3 sequences, 20% to 25% recorded once. These data were also reused for a study on T cells of mothers and their children.

What was sequenced was blood. The receptor set was obtained from a girl aged 2-10 years in good health. Both conserved end residues are part of each CDR3. The D gene is left open where the match is weak. Not every row has a clone size; where given, it reads once, few, many or a size class.

>.|TRBJ2-2|.|TRBV12-3/TRBV12-4
CASRTTSRTTGELFF
TGTGCCAGCAGAACCACGAGCCGGACAACCGGGGAGCTGTTTTTT
>few|TRBJ2-3|.|TRBV3-1
CASSRGEGTDTQYF
TGTGCCAGCAGCCGAGGGGAAGGCACAGATACGCAGTATTTT
>few|TRBJ2-2|.|TRBV12-3/TRBV12-4
CASSFSAELTGELFF
TGTGCCAGCAGTTTCTCGGCGGAGCTTACCGGGGAGCTGTTTTTT
>few|TRBJ2-1|TRBD2|TRBV29-1
CSVRGTSGRGNEQFF
TGCAGCGTGAGGGGGACTAGCGGGAGGGGAAATGAGCAGTTCTTC
>.|TRBJ2-1|TRBD2|TRBV29-1
CSVEWDYLSYNEQFF
TGCAGCGTTGAATGGGACTACCTCTCCTACAATGAGCAGTTCTTC
>few|TRBJ2-5|.|TRBV29-1
CSARGPNAETQYF
TGCAGCGCCCGAGGGCCAAACGCAGAGACCCAGTACTTC
>.|TRBJ2-7|.|TRBV29-1
CSVGGTSSSDEQYF
TGCAGCGTTGGTGGGACATCCTCGAGTGACGAGCAGTACTTC
>few|TRBJ1-1|.|TRBV29-1
CSVTELGNTEAFF
TGCAGCGTTACGGAGTTGGGGAACACTGAAGCTTTCTTT
>few|TRBJ2-3|TRBD1|TRBV2
CASSLNPGQGLNTDTQYF
TGTGCCAGCAGTTTAAATCCGGGACAGGGGCTAAACACAGATACGCAGTATTTT
>.|TRBJ2-1|.|TRBV10-3
CAISEGGGNNEQFF
TGTGCCATCAGTGAGGGTGGGGGAAACAATGAGCAGTTCTTC
>.|TRBJ1-3|.|TRBV7-9
CASSLTAQGSSGNTIYF
TGTGCCAGCAGCCTTACCGCACAGGGATCATCTGGAAACACCATATATTTT
>few|TRBJ1-1|TRBD1|TRBV6-1
CASSRDRSTEAFF
TGTGCCAGCAGCCGGGACAGATCTACCGAAGCTTTCTTT
>.|TRBJ2-7|.|TRBV7-8
CASSLNEAYEQYF
TGTGCCAGCAGCTTGAATGAGGCCTACGAGCAGTACTTC
>.|TRBJ2-1|TRBD1|TRBV10-3
CAISVGDRGDEQFF
TGTGCCATCAGCGTAGGGGACAGGGGTGATGAGCAGTTCTTC
>.|TRBJ2-7|.|TRBV12-5
CASGSSESSYEQYF
TGTGCTAGTGGTTCCTCAGAGAGCTCCTACGAGCAGTACTTC
>.|TRBJ2-6|.|TRBV20-1
CSAGEGDPSGANVLTF
TGCAGTGCCGGGGAGGGGGACCCCTCAGGGGCCAACGTCCTGACTTTC
>few|TRBJ2-5|.|TRBV20-1
CSARDTGRRETQYF
TGCAGTGCTAGAGATACGGGTCGTAGGGAGACCCAGTACTTC
>few|TRBJ2-7|.|TRBV4-1
CATKARDTPSEEQYF
TGCGCCACCAAGGCACGAGACACCCCCTCGGAGGAGCAGTACTTC
>.|TRBJ2-5|TRBD2|TRBV6-2/TRBV6-3
CASKAGRPTTQYF
TGTGCCAGCAAAGCGGGGAGACCCACGACCCAGTACTTC
>few|TRBJ2-5|TRBD2|TRBV5-1
CASSLSGTIQETQYF
TGCGCCAGCAGCTTGAGCGGGACGATACAAGAGACCCAGTACTTC
>once|TRBJ2-7|TRBD1|TRBV6-1
CASSLGQVLSYEQYF
TGTGCCAGCAGTTTGGGACAGGTTCTTTCCTACGAGCAGTACTTC
>few|TRBJ2-3|.|TRBV6-5
CASSYSFADTQYF
TGTGCCAGCAGTTATTCGTTCGCAGATACGCAGTATTTT
>.|TRBJ2-5|.|TRBV6-5
CANSRGLGETQYF
TGTGCCAACAGTCGTGGACTCGGAGAGACCCAGTACTTC
>few|TRBJ2-3|.|TRBV5-1
CASSFDNPSTDTQYF
TGCGCCAGCAGCTTCGACAACCCGAGCACAGATACGCAGTATTTT
>few|TRBJ2-4|.|TRBV28
CASSWDVGNIQYF
TGTGCCAGTTCTTGGGACGTGGGAAACATTCAGTACTTC
>.|TRBJ2-3|TRBD1|TRBV13
CASSLGTGQGTDTQYF
TGTGCCAGCAGCTTAGGAACAGGACAGGGAACAGATACGCAGTATTTT
>.|TRBJ1-5|.|TRBV19
CASSISPESNQPQHF
TGTGCCAGTAGTATTTCCCCGGAGAGCAATCAGCCCCAGCATTTT
>.|TRBJ2-6|.|TRBV11-2
CASSLGTRSGANVLTF
TGTGCCAGCAGCTTGGGGACAAGATCTGGGGCCAATGTCCTGACTTTC
>.|TRBJ1-3|.|TRBV7-2
CASSPPIAGPVAGNTIYF
TGTGCCAGCAGCCCCCCTATTGCGGGGCCAGTCGCCGGAAACACCATATATTTT
>.|TRBJ2-3|.|TRBV9
CASSKKGQAKATTDTQYF
TGTGCCAGCAGCAAAAAAGGTCAGGCCAAAGCTACCACAGATACGCAGTATTTT
>.|TRBJ2-5|TRBD2|TRBV7-8
CASTLHLSGSETQYF
TGTGCCAGCACCCTTCACCTTAGCGGGAGTGAGACCCAGTACTTC
>many|TRBJ2-7|.|TRBV7-9
CASSLAGLYEQYF
TGTGCCAGCAGCTTAGCTGGCCTGTACGAGCAGTACTTC
>.|TRBJ2-5|TRBD2|TRBV4-2
CASSRGSGAVEETQYF
TGTGCCAGCAGCCGGGGCAGCGGGGCGGTAGAAGAGACCCAGTACTTC
>few|TRBJ2-2|.|TRBV2
CASRVGWNTGELFF
TGTGCCAGCAGAGTAGGGTGGAACACCGGGGAGCTGTTTTTT
>.|TRBJ1-1|TRBD1|TRBV5-1
CASSTKQGMNTEAFF
TGCGCCAGCAGCACAAAACAGGGGATGAACACTGAAGCTTTCTTT
>few|TRBJ2-1|TRBD2|TRBV10-3
CAIMAGGAYNEQFF
TGTGCCATCATGGCGGGGGGCGCCTACAATGAGCAGTTCTTC
>.|TRBJ2-1|TRBD2|TRBV15
CATSKSAGLAGSNEQFF
TGTGCCACCAGCAAGAGCGCGGGACTAGCGGGAAGCAATGAGCAGTTCTTC
>.|TRBJ2-5|.|TRBV29-1
CSATISDGETQYF
TGCAGCGCCACTATTTCGGATGGGGAGACCCAGTACTTC
>few|TRBJ2-5|.|TRBV24-1
CATSDQGMETQYF
TGTGCCACCAGTGATCAGGGAATGGAGACCCAGTACTTC
>few|TRBJ2-1|.|TRBV25-1
CASSLPSSGGEQFF
TGTGCCAGCAGCCTCCCTTCGAGCGGCGGTGAGCAGTTCTTC
>few|TRBJ2-1|.|TRBV29-1
CSAAPEGEEALLF
TGCAGCGCCGCTCCGGAGGGGGAAGAAGCCCTACTCTTC
>.|TRBJ1-1|.|TRBV29-1
CSVLFWVQEASLKAFF
TGCAGCGTTCTTTTCTGGGTACAGGAAGCCTCACTGAAAGCTTTCTTT
>.|TRBJ2-5|.|TRBV29-1
CSVEDRLAWETQYF
TGCAGCGTTGAAGATCGATTAGCGTGGGAGACCCAGTACTTC
>.|TRBJ1-4|.|TRBV5-1
CASSSTDSNEKLFF
TGCGCCAGCAGCTCGACGGACTCTAATGAAAAACTGTTTTTT
>.|TRBJ2-1|TRBD2|TRBV29-1
CSVAQGAGGFYNEQFF
TGCAGCGTTGCCCAGGGAGCGGGAGGCTTCTACAATGAGCAGTTCTTC
>.|TRBJ1-4|TRBD1|TRBV7-2
CASSEGTGNEKLVF
TGTGCCAGCAGCGAAGGGACAGGGAATGAAAAACTGGTTTTT
>.|TRBJ1-2|.|TRBV6-5
CASSYSRAGSYGYTF
TGTGCCAGCAGTTACTCTCGGGCAGGGTCGTATGGCTACACCTTC
>.|TRBJ1-2|.|TRBV7-2
CASSSSVGESAGYTF
TGTGCCAGCAGCTCCTCGGTAGGGGAATCTGCGGGCTACACCTTC
>.|TRBJ2-7|TRBD1|TRBV28
CASSPGGRGLGEQYF
TGTGCCAGCAGTCCTGGGGGCAGGGGGCTTGGCGAGCAGTACTTC